The 28 T cell receptor beta chains given below trace back to one sample, sequenced in a study of T cell changes during pregnancy in multiple sclerosis. Repertoires were generated with immunoSEQ multiplex PCR, while TCRdb's copy carries only in-frame clones and drops some. The table lists about 51,000 clones, 94% of them singletons. This specimen consisted of CD4+ T cells from peripheral blood mononuclear cells, obtained in the second trimester of pregnancy. The receptors stem from a female donor with multiple sclerosis, enrolled in a pregnancy study.

The chain combines TRBV5-5 with TRBJ1-2, with 9 bases matching TRBD1. This CDR3 comprises 17 residues. Germline V lookup: CDR1 SGHKS, CDR2 YYEKEE (reference sequence). V shed 4 bases, J shed 1 base, and the junction held 11 bases outside the gene matches. Here the CDR3 DNA reads TGTGCCAGCAGCCCCCGGACAGGGGCCACCCTTAACTATGGCTACACCTTC. Protein: CASSPRTGATLNYGYTF.

This clone was counted a single time. V gene TRBV4-2 combines with J gene TRBJ2-7; 7 bases line up with TRBD1. The CDR3 spans 15 residues. Looked up from germline, CDR1 is LGHNA and CDR2 is YNFKEQ. J was trimmed by 2 bases and V by 0 bases; bases with no gene match: 4. The CDR3: CASSQETGITYEQYF. In DNA form, the CDR3 reads TGTGCCAGCAGCCAAGAGACAGGGATTACCTACGAGCAGTACTTC.

This clone was picked up one time. The J gene is TRBJ2-7, the V gene TRBV14; possibly TRBD1 for D (5 bases). With 3 bases removed from V and 4 bases from J, the gap between germline ends came to 16 bases. Germline-derived CDR1 and CDR2 are SGHDN and FVKESK. The CDR3 has 15 amino acids. CDR3 region: CASSHPQVGPYEQYF. CDR3 DNA sequence: TGTGCCAGCAGCCACCCACAGGTTGGGCCTTACGAGCAGTACTTC. Looking up the rest from reference TRBV14 and TRBJ2-7 gives the full variable domain: EAGVTQFPSHSVIEKGQTVTLRCDPISGHDNLYWYRRVMGKEIKFLLHFVKESKQDESGMPNNRFLAERTGGTYSTLKVQPAELEDSGVYFCASSHPQVGPYEQYFGPGTRLTVT.

This chain joins TRBV9 and TRBJ2-7; TRBD1 matches at 10 bases. The CDR3 contains 16 residues. The germline gives CDR1 SGDLS, CDR2 YYNGEE. The V and J ends lost 0 bases and 6 bases, in that order; junction bases with no gene match: 9. CDR3 protein: CASSVAVWDRGGEQYF. As DNA, the CDR3 is TGTGCCAGCAGCGTAGCGGTTTGGGACAGGGGCGGCGAGCAGTACTTC.

The chain employs TRBV5-4 and TRBJ1-1, with D tentatively TRBD1 (6 bases). V was trimmed by 2 bases and J by 11 bases, leaving 13 bases between them. CDR1 is SGHNT and CDR2 is YYREEE in the germline V gene (reference sequence). This CDR3 contains 12 residues. The CDR3 here is CASSLRGSGAFF. The CDR3 DNA follows: TGTGCCAGCAGCTTAAGGGGGTCAGGTGCTTTCTTT.

V and J are TRBV29-1 and TRBJ1-1, with a weak D call TRBD1 (6 bases). Germline values: CDR1 SQVTM, CDR2 ANQGSEA. This CDR3 is built from 13 residues. V gave up 4 bases and J gave up 1 base, with 10 bases separating them. The CDR3 protein is CSVVSTGNTEAFF. Written as DNA, the CDR3 is TGCAGCGTTGTTTCGACAGGGAACACTGAAGCTTTCTTT.

The chain employs TRBV7-2 and TRBJ1-2; 7 bases fit TRBD1. This CDR3 is built from 13 residues. CDR1 is SGHTA and CDR2 is FQGNSA in the germline V gene. Trimming at V came to 5 bases and at J to 6 bases, leaving 6 bases not matched to a gene. CDR3 in DNA: TGTGCCAGCAGCAAGGAACAGGGGAATGGCTACACCTTC. This sequence encodes CASSKEQGNGYTF.

This clone has more than one count but fewer than ten. This rearrangement joins TRBV6-1 to TRBJ1-1, with 7 bases that match TRBD1. The CDR3 covers 14 residues. CDR1 is MNHNS and CDR2 is SASEGT in the germline V gene. The V gene end was trimmed by 3 bases and the J gene end by 6 bases; junction bases not matched to a gene: 7. The CDR3 DNA sequence: TGTGCCAGCAGTGACTCGGACAGGTCGGCTGAAGCTTTCTTT. Protein sequence: CASSDSDRSAEAFF.

J is TRBJ2-5 and V is TRBV7-2, with unresolved D. Trimming pared 6 bases from V and 2 bases from J, leaving 7 bases between. Germline V gene data show CDR1 as SGHTA and CDR2 as FQGNSA. This CDR3 spans 12 amino acids. DNA of the CDR3: TGTGCCAGCAGTCCTTATCAAGAGACCCAGTACTTC. Its protein is CASSPYQETQYF.

The chain is built from TRBV4-3 and TRBJ2-7, with D perhaps matching TRBD2 (5 bases). V lost 0 bases and J lost 0, with 9 bases in between. The CDR3 totals 15 residues. Germline CDR1 is LGHNA and CDR2 is YSLEER. The CDR3 region is CASSQESGGSYEQYF. The CDR3 bases are TGCGCCAGCAGCCAAGAAAGCGGTGGCTCCTACGAGCAGTACTTC.

The chain joins TRBV7-7 to TRBJ2-1; 10 bases agree with TRBD2. From germline, CDR1 is SSHAT and CDR2 FNYEAQ (reference sequence). The ends lost 3 bases at V and 7 bases at J; junction bases unmatched: 9. The CDR3 sequence is 16 residues long. CDR3 residues: CASSFSLAGAGNEQFF. The CDR3 DNA is TGTGCCAGCAGCTTTTCGCTAGCGGGGGCCGGGAATGAGCAGTTCTTC.

The chain has TRBV6-5 and TRBJ1-2; D is possibly TRBD1 (5 bases). The V gene's germline CDR1 is MNHEY and CDR2 SVGAGI. V was cut by 5 bases and J by 5 bases, with 9 bases left in between. The CDR3 is 12 residues long. Here the CDR3 DNA reads TGTGCCAGCAGTCCCGGGGGGTATGGCTACACCTTC. Translating it yields CASSPGGYGYTF.

This clone was counted between two and nine times. This sequence joins TRBV6-1 and TRBJ2-5; possibly TRBD2 for D (6 bases). Germline V gene lookup returns CDR1 MNHNS and CDR2 SASEGT. Trimming removed 1 base from V and 5 bases from J, with 11 bases in between. CDR3 length equals 14 residues. As DNA, the CDR3 is TGTGCCAGCAGTGAAGTCATAGGGAGGGAGACCCAGTACTTC. Amino acid sequence: CASSEVIGRETQYF.

This chain connects TRBV25-1 to TRBJ2-2; TRBD1 aligns across 8 bases. From germline, CDR1 is MGHDK and CDR2 SYGVNS. The CDR3 spans 18 residues. V was pared by 5 bases and J by 7 bases, with 18 bases of the junction left unmatched. CDR3 DNA sequence: TGTGCCAGCAGTCAGAGGGCAGGGGGCCGAGGGGGCGTCGGGGAGCTGTTTTTT. Amino acids: CASSQRAGGRGGVGELFF.

This chain joins TRBV21-1 and TRBJ2-1; the DNA was not used to check the table's D call, TRBD2. TRBV21-1 represents a pseudogene. The CDR3 sequence is 16 residues long. The CDR3 nucleotides read TGTGCCAGCAGCAAAGCGGGACAGCGGGGGCACAATGAGCAGTTCTTC. Translated, it gives CASSKAGQRGHNEQFF.

The rearrangement uses TRBV6-5 and TRBJ1-1; D not certain. V lost 7 bases to trimming and J lost 7 bases, with 16 bases between them. Germline V CDR1 and CDR2: MNHEY, SVGAGI. The CDR3 has 13 amino acids. The CDR3, as DNA: TGTGCCAGCACCCGGCCTTCGCGGGGTGAAGCTTTCTTT. Amino acids: CASTRPSRGEAFF.

V gene TRBV2 combines with J gene TRBJ1-5, with a possible D match to TRBD1 (6 bases). V lost 3 bases, J lost 7 bases, and 10 bases lay in between. The CDR3 consists of 13 residues. Germline CDR1 reads SNHLY; CDR2 reads FYNNEI. The CDR3 reads CASSDRGGQPQHF. Here the CDR3 DNA reads TGTGCCAGCAGTGACAGGGGCGGACAGCCCCAGCATTTT. Supplemented by reference TRBV2 and TRBJ1-5, the full variable domain reads EPEVTQTPSHQVTQMGQEVILRCVPISNHLYFYWYRQILGQKVEFLVSFYNNEISEKSEIFDDQFSVERPDGSNFTLKIRSTKLEDSAMYFCASSDRGGQPQHFGDGTRLSIL.

In DNA form, the CDR3 reads TGCGCCAGCAGTGAGTCAGGGGATGGCTACACCTTC. Translation: CASSESGDGYTF. The chain uses TRBV10-2 and TRBJ1-2, with TRBD1 as a possible D gene (5 bases). The CDR3 covers 12 residues. With 0 bases removed from V and 6 bases from J, the gap between germline ends came to 5 bases. The germline V gene has CDR1 WSHSY and CDR2 SAAADI.

This clone was detected once. V usage is TRBV19 and J usage is TRBJ2-2; 7 bases agree with TRBD2. Germline V gives CDR1 LNHDA, CDR2 SQIVND (reference sequence). Trimming at V came to 3 bases and at J to 2 bases, leaving 6 bases not matched to a gene. CDR3 length: 16 residues. The CDR3 DNA is TGTGCCAGTAGTATTGGGAGGGGTCTTAACACCGGGGAGCTGTTTTTT. Translating gives CASSIGRGLNTGELFF.

This clone appeared once. The V and J genes are TRBV27 and TRBJ1-1; D not resolved. The CDR3 is made up of 15 amino acids. Germline assignment: CDR1 MNHEY and CDR2 SMNVEV (reference sequence). V was shortened by 10 bases and J by 6 bases, with 24 bases between the two germline ends. In DNA, the CDR3 is TGTGCCACCCAAAGCGTAAGGTTCAAAGCGGCTGAAGCTTTCTTT. As protein: CATQSVRFKAAEAFF.

The V gene is TRBV10-3, the J gene TRBJ2-3; 12 bases agree with TRBD2. Losses at the gene ends were 4 bases for V and 2 bases for J; bases not matched to a gene: 4. Germline values: CDR1 ENHRY, CDR2 SYGVKD. This CDR3 has 16 residues. The CDR3 DNA reads TGTGCCATCAGTGGGGGGACTAGCGGGCTCACAGATACGCAGTATTTT. Amino acid sequence: CAISGGTSGLTDTQYF.

The CDR3 here is CASSPTGGPGAFF. The CDR3 region has the DNA TGTGCCAGCTCACCTACGGGAGGTCCGGGAGCTTTCTTT. The chain couples TRBV18 to TRBJ1-1, with unresolved D. CDR3 length equals 13 residues. V was cut by 3 bases and J by 10 bases, with 15 bases left in between. CDR1 and CDR2 from the germline V gene are KGHSH and LQKENI.

This chain joins TRBV7-7 and TRBJ2-3; 7 nucleotides align to TRBD1. Trimming removed 5 bases from V and 4 bases from J; junction bases left unmatched: 6. This CDR3 spans 14 amino acids. From germline, CDR1 is SSHAT and CDR2 FNYEAQ (reference sequence). The CDR3 DNA is TGTGCCAGCAGCCCAGGGGGTGGGTCAGATACGCAGTATTTT. Amino acid sequence: CASSPGGGSDTQYF.

The chain is built from TRBV30 and TRBJ1-3; 9 bases agree with TRBD1. Germline V CDR1 and CDR2: GTSNPN, SVGIG (reference sequence). This CDR3 is built from 15 residues. V lost 2 bases to trimming and J lost 1 base; unmatched junction nucleotides: 3. The CDR3 here is CAWSIGQGSGNTIYF. Here the CDR3 DNA reads TGTGCCTGGAGTATAGGACAGGGGTCTGGAAACACCATATATTTT.

This chain joins TRBV6-1 and TRBJ1-6; 9 bases agree with TRBD1. Looked up from germline, CDR1 is MNHNS and CDR2 is SASEGT. The CDR3 loop spans 15 amino acids. V lost 4 bases, J lost 5 bases, and 3 bases stayed unmatched. CDR3 nucleotide sequence: TGTGCCAGCAGTGCCGGGACAGGGAATAATTCACCCCTCCACTTT. It codes for CASSAGTGNNSPLHF.

This clone was observed a handful of times. The chain has TRBV7-8 and TRBJ1-2; D gene uncertain. CDR3 size: 12 residues. Per germline, CDR1 SGHVS and CDR2 FQNEAQ. The V and J ends lost 5 bases and 8 bases respectively, with 12 bases between them. The CDR3 DNA follows: TGTGCCAGCAGCCCTAGCACTGGGGGCTACACCTTC. It yields the protein CASSPSTGGYTF. Complete variable domain (other parts from reference TRBV7-8 and TRBJ1-2): GAGVSQSPRYKVAKRGQDVALRCDPISGHVSLFWYQQALGQGPEFLTYFQNEAQLDKSGLPSDRFFAERPEGSVSTLKIQRTQQEDSAVYLCASSPSTGGYTFGSGTRLTVV.

The V call is TRBV28, the J call TRBJ2-1; 14 bases are a match to TRBD2. The length of the CDR3 is 17 residues. Trimming removed 3 bases from V and 3 bases from J; junction bases left unmatched: 4. CDR1 and CDR2 from the germline V gene are MDHEN and SYDVKM. CDR3 residues: CASSLRTSGGLYNEQFF. In DNA, the CDR3 is TGTGCCAGCAGTTTGAGGACTAGCGGGGGGCTCTACAATGAGCAGTTCTTC. The whole variable domain, filled in from reference TRBV28 and TRBJ2-1, reads DVKVTQSSRYLVKRTGEKVFLECVQDMDHENMFWYRQDPGLGLRLIYFSYDVKMKEKGDIPEGYSVSREKKERFSLILESASTNQTSMYLCASSLRTSGGLYNEQFFGPGTRLTVL.

The chain joins TRBV25-1 to TRBJ2-1, with TRBD2 identical over 8 bases. The ends lost 7 bases at V and 10 bases at J; junction bases unmatched: 18. CDR1 and CDR2 from the germline V gene are MGHDK and SYGVNS. This CDR3 is built from 16 residues. Here the CDR3 reads CASTGFVLAGRVEQFF. The CDR3 coding sequence is TGTGCCAGCACCGGCTTCGTGCTAGCGGGTAGGGTGGAGCAGTTCTTC.